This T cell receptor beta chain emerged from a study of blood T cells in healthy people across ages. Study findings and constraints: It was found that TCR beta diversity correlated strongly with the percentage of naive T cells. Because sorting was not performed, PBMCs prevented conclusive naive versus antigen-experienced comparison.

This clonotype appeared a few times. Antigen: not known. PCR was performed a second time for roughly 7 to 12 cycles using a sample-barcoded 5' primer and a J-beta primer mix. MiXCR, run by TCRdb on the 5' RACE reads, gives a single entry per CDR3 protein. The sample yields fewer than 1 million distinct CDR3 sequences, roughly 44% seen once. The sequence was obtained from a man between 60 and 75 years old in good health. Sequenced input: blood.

This CDR3 is CASSPAGSGTEAFF. CDR3 DNA: TGTGCCAGCTCACCAGCGGGTTCAGGCACTGAAGCTTTCTTT. The rearrangement uses TRBV18 and TRBJ1-1, with D uncertain. Germline assignment: CDR1 KGHSH and CDR2 LQKENI. Trimming shortened V by 2 bases and J by 4 bases, and 11 bases separated the two germline ends. The length of the CDR3 is 14 residues.